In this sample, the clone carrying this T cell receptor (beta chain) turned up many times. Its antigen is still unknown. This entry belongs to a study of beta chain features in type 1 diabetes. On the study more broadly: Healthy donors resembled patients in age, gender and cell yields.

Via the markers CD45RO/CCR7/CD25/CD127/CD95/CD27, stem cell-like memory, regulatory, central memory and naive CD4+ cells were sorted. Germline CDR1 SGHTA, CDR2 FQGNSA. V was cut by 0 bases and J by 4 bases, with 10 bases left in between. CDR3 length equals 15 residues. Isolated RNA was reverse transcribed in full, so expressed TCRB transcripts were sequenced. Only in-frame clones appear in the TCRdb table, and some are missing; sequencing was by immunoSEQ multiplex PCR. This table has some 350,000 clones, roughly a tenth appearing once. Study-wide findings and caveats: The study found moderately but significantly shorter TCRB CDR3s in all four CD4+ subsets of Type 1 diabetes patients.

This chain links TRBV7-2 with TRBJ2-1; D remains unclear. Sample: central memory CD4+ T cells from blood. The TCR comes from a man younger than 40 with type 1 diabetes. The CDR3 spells CASSLAVDSYNEQFF. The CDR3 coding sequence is TGTGCCAGCAGCTTAGCGGTTGATAGTTACAATGAGCAGTTCTTC.